Listed below are T cell receptor beta chains from one sample, sequenced in a study of blood T cell repertoires in COVID-19. Method: immunoSEQ multiplex PCR; TCRdb's copy keeps in-frame clones and lacks some. The top ten clones hold approximately 17% of a sample with 100,000 to 150,000 clones, roughly 84% of them seen once. Material for sequencing was peripheral blood. Receptors originate from a woman older than 75 with acute or convalescent COVID-19. Both conserved end residues are trimmed from each CDR3. Part of the rows lack a size; the others show once, few, many or a class for expanded clones.

CDR3,J,V,size
ASPQGDSIYT,TRBJ1-2,TRBV6-5,NA
ASRDRNGPTNEKLF,TRBJ1-4,TRBV19,NA
ASSLAVSSYNEQF,TRBJ2-1,TRBV7-9,NA
ASSEGTGGNSPLH,TRBJ1-6,TRBV6-1,few
ASSAVTSGSLYEQF,TRBJ2-1,TRBV7-6,NA
AISAAGTGGMANEKLF,TRBJ1-4,TRBV10-3,once
ASALAGGRETQY,TRBJ2-5,TRBV2,NA
ASSLAHSGNTEAF,TRBJ1-1,TRBV5-5,NA
ASSVQGAREKLF,TRBJ1-4,TRBV2,NA
ASSLVGREETQY,TRBJ2-5,TRBV5-1,NA
ASSSLATQY,TRBJ2-3,TRBV5-1,NA
ASSPSIEFNYGYT,TRBJ1-2,TRBV4-1,NA
ASSPGTGDYEQY,TRBJ2-7,TRBV18,NA
ASSTQGQGYETQY,TRBJ2-5,TRBV27,NA
ASSSRDTSYEQY,TRBJ2-7,TRBV7-8,NA
ASSFPGTGGETQY,TRBJ2-5,TRBV5-5,NA
ASSYSTGNYGYT,TRBJ1-2,TRBV6-5,few
AWTHKGPSGETQY,TRBJ2-5,TRBV30,NA
SVLLAGGGEQF,TRBJ2-1,TRBV29-1,NA
ASKGVKGTDGYT,TRBJ1-2,TRBV19,once
ASSLRQAGGYT,TRBJ1-2,TRBV5-1,NA
ASISGLTEAF,TRBJ1-1,TRBV2,NA
ASSLPGLAGAYEQY,TRBJ2-7,TRBV6-2/TRBV6-3,few
ASSEQTVETQY,TRBJ2-5,TRBV2,few
ASSTRQGAQNYGYT,TRBJ1-2,TRBV19,NA
AWTVGGGGSNQPQH,TRBJ1-5,TRBV30,NA
ASSTHTGWNRNQPQH,TRBJ1-5,TRBV19,NA
ASSQGTGANTGELF,TRBJ2-2,TRBV4-3,once
SVDRGAEAF,TRBJ1-1,TRBV29-1,NA
SVESPPGSAHYGYT,TRBJ1-2,TRBV29-1,NA
ASSRDRDNEKLF,TRBJ1-4,TRBV18,once
ASSLARQGARTGELF,TRBJ2-2,TRBV11-2,NA
ASSLLPTQGPRETQY,TRBJ2-5,TRBV27,NA
ASSSRGQGGANTGELF,TRBJ2-2,TRBV5-1,NA
ASSLGSGKADTQY,TRBJ2-3,TRBV7-2,NA
ASTPIGDLRNTEAF,TRBJ1-1,TRBV27,NA
ASSRRTDYYNSPLH,TRBJ1-6,TRBV5-6,once
ASSITQGDKLF,TRBJ1-4,TRBV7-2,NA
ASSSLSGVSYEQY,TRBJ2-7,TRBV7-8,NA
ASKKRENTGELF,TRBJ2-2,TRBV5-1,NA
ASSQEPETSGSYGYT,TRBJ1-2,TRBV3-1/TRBV3-2,NA
ASSLVPGQGLNIQY,TRBJ2-4,TRBV7-9,once
ASSLRLAEGGNEQF,TRBJ2-1,TRBV7-8,NA
ASSPRAGGSEAF,TRBJ1-1,TRBV4-1,NA
ASSKTGVARETQY,TRBJ2-5,TRBV4-3,NA
ASSMASGSSGDTQY,TRBJ2-3,TRBV19,NA
ASSQVGTSGRIGDEQF,TRBJ2-1,TRBV14,NA
ASSPRTGNKAF,TRBJ1-1,TRBV7-2,NA
ASSDIRRGQVNTEAF,TRBJ1-1,TRBV9,NA
ASSFSERGYVLRNTEAF,TRBJ1-1,TRBV7-6,NA
ASSYLIGVGTEAF,TRBJ1-1,TRBV6-5,NA